This T cell receptor (beta chain) was found in a study of monozygotic twins with inflammatory bowel disease. Study conclusions and caveats: Especially with disease activity, IBD patients shared fewer clonotypes with others than healthy twins did. Distinction of different T cell subtypes was not possible.

TCRdb re-called the 5' RACE reads and gives one entry per CDR3 protein, without DNA. Its listing shows over 200,000 distinct CDR3 sequences. Germline V gives CDR1 LGHDT, CDR2 YNNKEL (reference sequence). This CDR3 has 14 residues. For this clonotype: Antigen specificity is unknown.

The specimen sequenced was blood. This receptor was identified in a human donor with ulcerative colitis or Crohn's disease, or a healthy co-twin of an affected twin (not recorded which). The chain uses TRBV3-1 and TRBJ1-1. The CDR3 region is CASEGSGMNTEAFF.